This T cell receptor (beta chain) was observed in a study of shared T cell receptors in the human thymus. Trimming took 1 base from V and 3 from J, leaving 12 bases between them. Germline CDR1 reads SGHDN; CDR2 reads FVKESK. The CDR3 consists of 16 residues. TCRdb's table, derived via immunoSEQ multiplex PCR, lists solely in-frame clones and lacks some. The sample includes over 350,000 clones, roughly 94% of them seen just once. Sequences were obtained from thymocytes. This chain uses TRBV14 with TRBJ2-2; the D gene is possibly TRBD1 (6 bases). The source is a human donor. Here the CDR3 reads CASSQVAPGDTGELFF. As DNA, the CDR3 is TGTGCCAGCAGCCAAGTTGCGCCAGGGGACACCGGGGAGCTGTTTTTT.